This TCR beta chain was profiled in a study of blood T cell repertoires in COVID-19. Measured with immunoSEQ multiplex PCR; TCRdb has only the in-frame clones, and not every one. The sample consists of 110,000 or so clones, 80% to 90% of them appearing once. V was pared by 5 bases and J by 4 bases, with 12 bases between. The CDR3 loop spans 13 amino acids. The germline CDR1 and CDR2 sequences are SSHAT and FNYEAQ (reference sequence). The J gene is TRBJ2-7, the V gene TRBV7-7; TRBD1 is a possible D gene (6 bases). Sequencing was performed on peripheral blood. The receptor's source is a woman between 45 and 65 years old with acute or convalescent COVID-19. In nucleotides, the CDR3 is TGTGCCAGCAGCCAGGGGTGGGGTTACGAGCAGTACTTC. It is translated as CASSQGWGYEQYF.